This T cell receptor beta chain originates from a study of PD-1 blockade in classical Hodgkin lymphoma. Looking at the study overall: A 3 mg/kg intravenous dose of nivolumab was received by patients every 2 weeks.

There was relapse after autologous stem cell transplantation in every patient, and there was variation in brentuximab vedotin exposure. The study's findings and limits: Reported findings placed baseline TCR diversity lower in newly diagnosed patients (compared with healthy donors). Nivolumab initiation under 1 year post-ASCT meant exclusion.

Trimming removed 8 bases from V and 5 bases from J, with 19 bases in between. Germline V CDR1 and CDR2: SNHLY, FYNNEI. This CDR3 region has 14 residues. Data came from immunoSEQ multiplex PCR; TCRdb stores just in-frame clones and leaves some out. The data show about 98,000 clones, with approximately 80% seen just once and 16% held by the top ten. About this clone itself: What it recognizes is unknown.

The sequencing here drew on peripheral blood mononuclear cells (PBMCs), taken before the second cycle of nivolumab. The chain has TRBV2 and TRBJ2-7, with D possibly being TRBD1 (7 bases). This TCR was recovered from a human donor with classical Hodgkin lymphoma. CDR3 amino acids: CASSGGTVVNEQYF. Here the CDR3 DNA reads TGTGCCAGCTCCGGCGGGACAGTAGTCAACGAGCAGTACTTC.